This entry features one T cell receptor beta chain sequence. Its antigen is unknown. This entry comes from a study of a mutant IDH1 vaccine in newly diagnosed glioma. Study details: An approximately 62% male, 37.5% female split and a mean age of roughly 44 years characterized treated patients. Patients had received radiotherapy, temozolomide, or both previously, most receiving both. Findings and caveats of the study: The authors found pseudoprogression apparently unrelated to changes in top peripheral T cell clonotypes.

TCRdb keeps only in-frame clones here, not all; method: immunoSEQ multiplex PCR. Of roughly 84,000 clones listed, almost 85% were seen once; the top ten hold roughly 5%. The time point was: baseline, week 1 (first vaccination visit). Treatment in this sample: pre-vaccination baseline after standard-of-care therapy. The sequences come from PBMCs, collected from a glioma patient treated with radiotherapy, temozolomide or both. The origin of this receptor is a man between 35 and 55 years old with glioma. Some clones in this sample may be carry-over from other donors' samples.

CDR3 nucleotide sequence: TGCGCCAGCAGTCGCGGGGGAACGGCTAATGAAAAACTGTTTTTT. Amino acids: CASSRGGTANEKLFF. The chain joins TRBV10-1 to TRBJ1-4; perhaps TRBD1 as D (5 bases). Germline CDR1 reads WNHNN; CDR2 reads SYGVQD (reference sequence). The V end was cut by 5 bases, the J end by 3 bases, with 13 bases between. This CDR3 has 15 residues.